This record covers a single T cell receptor (beta chain). The entry originates in a study of T cell changes during pregnancy in multiple sclerosis. The CDR3 has 12 amino acids. Trimming removed 3 bases at V and 12 bases at J, with 12 bases between. Germline V gene lookup returns CDR1 SNHLY and CDR2 FYNNEI. Profiled with immunoSEQ multiplex PCR; TCRdb holds only in-frame clones, not every one. The data show around 70,000 clones, 80% to 95% seen once. The rearrangement joins TRBV2 to TRBJ2-1; D unclear. The source material was peripheral blood, sampled before pregnancy. The TCR was taken from a female donor with multiple sclerosis, enrolled in a pregnancy study. The CDR3 region is CASSDRVIRQFF. The CDR3 DNA sequence: TGTGCCAGCAGTGATCGGGTTATTAGGCAGTTCTTC.